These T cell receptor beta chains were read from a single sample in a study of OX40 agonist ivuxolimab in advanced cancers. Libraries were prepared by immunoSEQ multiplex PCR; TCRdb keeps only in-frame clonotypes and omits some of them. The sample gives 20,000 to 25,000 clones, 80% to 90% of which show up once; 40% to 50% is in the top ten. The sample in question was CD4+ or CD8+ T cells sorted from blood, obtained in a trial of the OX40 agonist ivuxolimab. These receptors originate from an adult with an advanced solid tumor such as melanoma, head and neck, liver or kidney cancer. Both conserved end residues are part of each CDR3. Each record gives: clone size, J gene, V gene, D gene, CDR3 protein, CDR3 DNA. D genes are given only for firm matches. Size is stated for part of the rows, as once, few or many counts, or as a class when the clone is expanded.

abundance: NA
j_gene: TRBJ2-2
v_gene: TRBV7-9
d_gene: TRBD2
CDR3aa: CASSTGLAGVDGELFF
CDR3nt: TGTGCCAGCAGCACTGGACTAGCGGGAGTGGACGGGGAGCTGTTTTTT

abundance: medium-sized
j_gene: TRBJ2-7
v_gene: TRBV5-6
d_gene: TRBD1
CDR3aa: CASSDGGTGAAEQYF
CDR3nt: TGTGCCAGCAGCGATGGGGGGACAGGGGCGGCTGAGCAGTACTTC

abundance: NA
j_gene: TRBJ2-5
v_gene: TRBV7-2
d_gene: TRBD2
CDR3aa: CASSLNSGDLQETQYF
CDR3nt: TGTGCCAGCAGCTTAAACAGCGGGGACTTACAAGAGACCCAGTACTTC

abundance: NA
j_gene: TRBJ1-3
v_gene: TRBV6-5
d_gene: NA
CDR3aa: CASSPSGLNGNTIYF
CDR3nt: TGTGCCAGCAGCCCCTCTGGGCTGAATGGAAACACCATATATTTT

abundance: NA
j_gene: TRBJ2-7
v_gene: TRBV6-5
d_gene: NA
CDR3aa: CASSPGLGNYEQYF
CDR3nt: TGTGCCAGCTCTCCCGGACTTGGGAACTACGAGCAGTACTTC

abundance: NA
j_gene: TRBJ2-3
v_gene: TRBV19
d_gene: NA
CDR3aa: CASLGPDTQYF
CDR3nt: TGTGCCAGCTTAGGGCCAGATACGCAGTATTTT

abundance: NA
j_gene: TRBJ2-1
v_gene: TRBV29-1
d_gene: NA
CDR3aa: CSVEVWTVDEQFF
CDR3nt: TGCAGCGTTGAAGTATGGACAGTTGATGAGCAGTTCTTC

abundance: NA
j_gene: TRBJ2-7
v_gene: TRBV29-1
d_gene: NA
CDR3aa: CSVGGGEQYF
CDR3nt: TGCAGCGTTGGAGGGGGCGAGCAGTACTTC

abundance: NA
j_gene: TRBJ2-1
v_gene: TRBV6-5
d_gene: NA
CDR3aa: CASSPVTHRDEQFF
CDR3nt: TGTGCCAGCAGTCCCGTGACTCATCGGGATGAGCAGTTCTTC

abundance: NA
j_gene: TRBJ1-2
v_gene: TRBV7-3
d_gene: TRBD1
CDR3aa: CASSFFGQVLGYTF
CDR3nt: TGTGCCAGCAGCTTTTTTGGACAGGTCCTAGGCTACACCTTC

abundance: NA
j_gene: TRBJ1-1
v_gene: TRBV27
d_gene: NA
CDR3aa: CASSLPPGRGTEAFF
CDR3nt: TGTGCCAGCAGTTTACCCCCGGGGCGGGGCACTGAAGCTTTCTTT

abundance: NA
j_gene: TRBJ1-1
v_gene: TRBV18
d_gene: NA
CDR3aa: CASSPAGALGTEAFF
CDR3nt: TGTGCCAGCTCACCGGCAGGGGCCCTGGGGACTGAAGCTTTCTTT

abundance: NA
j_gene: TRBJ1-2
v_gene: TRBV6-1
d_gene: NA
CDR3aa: CASSEGEADANYGYTF
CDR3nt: TGTGCCAGCAGTGAAGGGGAGGCAGATGCTAACTATGGCTACACCTTC

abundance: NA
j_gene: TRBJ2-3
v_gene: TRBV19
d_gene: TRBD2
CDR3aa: CASSIGLAGDTDTQYF
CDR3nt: TGTGCCAGTAGTATAGGACTAGCGGGAGACACAGATACGCAGTATTTT

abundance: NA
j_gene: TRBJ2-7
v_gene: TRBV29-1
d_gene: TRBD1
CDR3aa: CSVRTGESYEQYF
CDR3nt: TGCAGCGTAAGGACAGGGGAATCCTACGAGCAGTACTTC

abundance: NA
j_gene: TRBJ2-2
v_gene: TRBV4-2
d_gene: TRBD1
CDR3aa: CASSPHGQGGTGELFF
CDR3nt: TGTGCCAGCAGCCCCCACGGACAGGGCGGCACCGGGGAGCTGTTTTTT

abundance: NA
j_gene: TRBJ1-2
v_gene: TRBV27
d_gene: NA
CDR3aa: CASKIGQSYGYTF
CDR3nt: TGTGCCAGCAAAATCGGACAGTCCTATGGCTACACCTTC